This TCR beta chain was sequenced in a study of Ad26.COV2.S vaccination and SARS-CoV-2 variants. V lost 4 bases and J 2 bases, leaving 12 bases between the germline ends. Germline values: CDR1 LGHDT, CDR2 YNNKEL (reference sequence). The length of the CDR3 is 15 residues. Noted treatment: 15 to 20 received Ad26.COV2.S at low or high dose, single or two shots; 5 received placebo; per-sample allocation not given. Sampling was performed 63 days after the first vaccine or placebo injection. Profiled with immunoSEQ multiplex PCR; TCRdb holds only in-frame clones, not every one. The sample consists of 400,000 to 450,000 clones, about 90% of them appearing once.

This material consisted of peripheral blood, taken in a trial of Ad26.COV2.S vaccine versus placebo. This clonotype was obtained from a person aged 18-60 years who received the Ad26.COV2.S COVID-19 vaccine or a placebo. The chain is built from TRBV3-1 (or the pseudogene TRBV3-2) and TRBJ2-1; D possibly corresponds to TRBD2 (5 bases). CDR3 sequence (DNA): TGTGCCAGCAGCCCCCTGGGGAGACCCTACAATGAGCAGTTCTTC. Its protein is CASSPLGRPYNEQFF.